Included here is one T cell receptor (beta chain) sequence, with context. This sample was included in a study of blood T cell repertoires in COVID-19. Across the whole study: Material from acute and convalescent COVID-19 was sourced from the United States, Italy and Spain. In each case, the material was cDNA or gDNA derived from T cells, B-cell-depleted T cells, or PBMCs.

Original processing notes: Cell counts per sample came from amplifying reference gene primers. Sequencing used immunoSEQ multiplex PCR; TCRdb keeps in-frame clones, though not all of them. Clonal size and the V and J genes are those of that table, whereas D and trimming came from the DNA. The sample includes some 300,000 clones, approximately 88% of them seen just once. Germline V lookup: CDR1 LGHNA, CDR2 YNFKEQ. This CDR3 is 14 amino acids long. The J segment lost 6 bases and the V segment lost 0 bases, leaving 2 bases of the junction unmatched. The chain combines TRBV4-2 with TRBJ1-5, with TRBD1 identical over 7 bases. This receptor was obtained from a woman aged 25-40 years who had recovered from COVID-19. Source material: peripheral blood. For the CDR3, the DNA is TGTGCCAGCAGCCAAGAAACAGGGGCTCAGCCCCAGCATTTT. Translation: CASSQETGAQPQHF.